Described below is a single T cell receptor (beta chain) sequence and its context. Per the germline V gene, CDR1 is LNHDA and CDR2 is SQIVND (reference sequence). Trimming shortened V by 4 bases and J by 0 bases, and 13 bases separated the two germline ends. CDR3 length: 16 amino acids. TCRdb analysed the 5' RACE reads with MiXCR anew, one entry per CDR3 protein. The profile shows roughly 310,000 distinct CDR3 sequences, roughly 3.5% of them singletons. The record originates from a study of T cells after yellow fever vaccination. The rearrangement links TRBV19 to TRBJ2-1; weak D call: TRBD2 (6 bases). Here the sequenced sample was PBMCs, taken on the day of the yellow fever booster vaccination. The sequence derives from a man aged 18 to 29 who received the YFV17D yellow fever vaccine. Written as DNA, the CDR3 is TGTGCCAGTAGTAATGACCCCGGGAGCTCCTACAATGAGCAGTTCTTC. This gives the protein CASSNDPGSSYNEQFF.